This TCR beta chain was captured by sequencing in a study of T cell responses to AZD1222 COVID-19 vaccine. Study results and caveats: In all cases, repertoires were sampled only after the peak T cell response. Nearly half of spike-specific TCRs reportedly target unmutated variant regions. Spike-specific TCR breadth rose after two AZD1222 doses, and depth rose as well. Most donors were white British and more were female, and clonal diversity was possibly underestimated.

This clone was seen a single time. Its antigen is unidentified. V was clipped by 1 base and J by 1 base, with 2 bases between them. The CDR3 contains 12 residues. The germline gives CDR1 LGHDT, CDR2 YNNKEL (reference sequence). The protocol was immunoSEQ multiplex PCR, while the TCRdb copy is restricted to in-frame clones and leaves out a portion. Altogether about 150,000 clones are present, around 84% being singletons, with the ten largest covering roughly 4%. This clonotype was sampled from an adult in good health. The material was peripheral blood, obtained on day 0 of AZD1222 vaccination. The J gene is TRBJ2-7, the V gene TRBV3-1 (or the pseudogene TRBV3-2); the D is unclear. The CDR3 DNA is TGTGCCAGCAGCCAAGGGTCCTACGAGCAGTACTTC. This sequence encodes CASSQGSYEQYF.